The T cell receptor (beta chain) described here comes from a study of T cell repertoires in cytomegalovirus infection. Study-wide context: The study used recently identified HLA-C-restricted and well-studied HLA-B-restricted CMV epitopes. Indications came from public TCR beta signatures; they pointed to CMV infection and to a matching HLA type. Findings of the study overall: Cumulated frequencies of public TCR beta families served to identify carriers of CMV plus the relevant HLA. CMV-specific TCR beta clonotypes restricted by HLA-C were the ones dominating the ex vivo response.

Germline CDR1 reads MNHEY; CDR2 reads SVGAGI. The CDR3 contains 18 residues. Trimming took off 1 base at V and 0 bases at J, with 19 bases between the two ends. TCRdb re-analysed the reads in MiXCR, keeping a single row per CDR3 protein. The repertoire consists of hundreds of thousands of distinct CDR3 sequences, with roughly 46% occurring once and the leading ten covering about two fifths. This clonotype was found a few times. The antigen is undetermined. The sequence derives from a human donor in good health (CMV status not recorded). Some clones in this sample may be carry-over from other donors' samples. V and J are TRBV6-5 and TRBJ2-7; D perhaps matches TRBD2 (6 bases). The input for sequencing was cultured PBMCs, taken from culture after CMV antigen stimulation. CDR3 DNA: TGTGCCAGCAGTTACTTACCCCCGGGGGAAACGAGCTCCTACGAGCAGTACTTC. Protein sequence: CASSYLPPGETSSYEQYF.